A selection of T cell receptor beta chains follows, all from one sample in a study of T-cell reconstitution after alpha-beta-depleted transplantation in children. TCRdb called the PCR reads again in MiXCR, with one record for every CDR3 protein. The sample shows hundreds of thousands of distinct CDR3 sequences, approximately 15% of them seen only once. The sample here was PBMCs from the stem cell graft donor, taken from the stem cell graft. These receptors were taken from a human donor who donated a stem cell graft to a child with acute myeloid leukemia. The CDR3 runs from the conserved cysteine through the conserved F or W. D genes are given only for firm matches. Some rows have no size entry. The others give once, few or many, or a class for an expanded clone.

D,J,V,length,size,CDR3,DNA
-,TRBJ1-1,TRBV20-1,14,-,CSARKGGTNTEAFF,TGCAGTGCTAGAAAAGGAGGGACCAACACTGAAGCTTTCTTT
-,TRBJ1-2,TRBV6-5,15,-,CASSYSEGHNYGYTF,TGTGCCAGCAGTTACTCCGAGGGCCATAACTATGGCTACACCTTC
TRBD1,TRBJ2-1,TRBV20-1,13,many,CSGRDRGLGEQFF,TGCAGTGGGCGGGACAGGGGGTTGGGTGAGCAGTTCTTC
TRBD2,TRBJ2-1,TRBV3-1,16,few,CASSQRGGYSYNEQFF,TGTGCCAGCAGCCAGCGGGGAGGGTACTCCTACAATGAGCAGTTCTTC
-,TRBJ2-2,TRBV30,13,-,CAWSVWNTGELFF,TGTGCCTGGAGTGTATGGAACACCGGGGAGCTGTTTTTT
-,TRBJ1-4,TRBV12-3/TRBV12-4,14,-,CASSLFPTNEKLFF,TGTGCCAGCAGTTTATTCCCAACTAATGAAAAACTGTTTTTT
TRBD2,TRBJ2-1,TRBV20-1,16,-,CSAVTGVASGANEQFF,TGCAGTGCTGTTACAGGGGTGGCTAGCGGGGCGAATGAGCAGTTCTTC
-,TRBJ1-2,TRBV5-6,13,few,CASSLSDPLGYTF,TGTGCCAGCAGCTTGTCGGACCCTCTGGGCTACACCTTC
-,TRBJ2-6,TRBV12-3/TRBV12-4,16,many,CASFRNRVSGANVLTF,TGTGCCAGCTTTAGGAACAGGGTATCTGGGGCCAACGTCCTGACTTTC
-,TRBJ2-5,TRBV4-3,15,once,CASSQDGVGAETQYF,TGCGCCAGCAGCCAAGATGGGGTGGGTGCAGAGACCCAGTACTTC
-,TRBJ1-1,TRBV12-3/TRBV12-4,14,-,CASGGRGEGTEAFF,TGTGCCAGCGGCGGAAGGGGCGAAGGCACTGAAGCTTTCTTT
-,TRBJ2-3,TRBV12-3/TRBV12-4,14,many,CASSLGSLTDTQYF,TGTGCCAGCAGTTTAGGGAGTCTCACAGATACGCAGTATTTT
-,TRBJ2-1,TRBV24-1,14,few,CATSPQRPYNEQFF,TGTGCCACCAGCCCCCAGCGACCGTACAATGAGCAGTTCTTC
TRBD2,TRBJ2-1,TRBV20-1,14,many,CSAFSGGGKNEQFF,TGCAGTGCTTTCAGCGGGGGAGGGAAGAATGAGCAGTTCTTC
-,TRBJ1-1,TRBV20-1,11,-,CSAESNQWRYF,TGCAGTGCGGAGTCCAACCAATGGCGATACTTT